Listed here is a single T cell receptor beta chain. The data originate from a study of blood T cell repertoires in COVID-19. The table came from immunoSEQ multiplex PCR; TCRdb's copy has only in-frame clones and leaves some out. This table has 85,000 to 120,000 clones, about three quarters appearing once. V was clipped by 4 bases and J by 4 bases, with 19 bases between them. CDR3 length: 16 amino acids. The germline gives CDR1 LGHDT, CDR2 YNNKEL (reference sequence). The sample taken for sequencing was peripheral blood. This sequence was found in an elderly man with COVID-19, enrolled during active disease. This chain links TRBV3-1 (or the pseudogene TRBV3-2) with TRBJ1-2; D perhaps matches TRBD1 (5 bases). CDR3 sequence reads: CASSPNLGRASYGYTF. CDR3 DNA: TGTGCCAGCAGCCCCAATCTGGGCAGGGCGTCCTATGGCTACACCTTC.